The 12 T cell receptor beta chains given below trace back to one sample, sequenced in a study of vaccination and CD4 T cells after COVID-19. These TCRs are of unknown antigen specificity. This sample's treatment: roughly 11-day PBMC culture with coronavirus spike peptide pools or control peptides (ViraFEST assay). From the unexposed donor, CD4+ T cells were collected ahead of the COVID-19 pandemic (2011-2018). With the Oncomine TCR Beta short-read assay, DNA from cultured CD4+ T cells was sequenced. Via MiXCR, TCRdb re-called the PCR reads, giving one row per CDR3 protein. The sample holds approximately 2,500 distinct CDR3 sequences, 15% to 20% seen once. Sample: CD4+ T cells from blood, cultured in vitro. These receptors were taken from a human donor in good health.

By share of the sample, this clonotype is medium-sized. The chain has TRBV7-9 and TRBJ1-2, with D hard to call. The CDR3 is made up of 15 amino acids. Germline lookup yields CDR1 SEHNR and CDR2 FQNEAQ (reference sequence). Trimming pared 1 base from V and 2 bases from J, leaving 11 bases between. The CDR3, as DNA: TGTGCCAGCAGCTTAGGTTCCATCCCGAACTATGGCTACACCTTC. It specifies CASSLGSIPNYGYTF.

This rearrangement joins TRBV6-5 to TRBJ2-7, with D possibly matching TRBD1 (5 bases). This CDR3 has 14 residues. V was trimmed by 3 bases and J by 5 bases, leaving 14 bases between them. CDR1 is MNHEY and CDR2 is SVGAGI in the germline V gene. In DNA form, the CDR3 reads TGTGCCAGCAGTTATATGGGCCGGACACACGAGCAGTACTTC. It is translated as CASSYMGRTHEQYF.

On this clonotype itself: One junction end disagrees with the germline gene, perhaps due to a read error. The chain carries TRBV4-1 and TRBJ1-2; the D is unclear. This CDR3 contains 15 residues. Germline loops: CDR1 MGHRA, CDR2 YSYEKL. CDR3 coding DNA: TGCACCAGCAGCCAAGAGGCCCGGGGTGGGTATGGCTACACCTTC. Translated: CTSSQEARGGYGYTF.

The chain carries TRBV28 and TRBJ2-7, with TRBD2 as a possible D gene (5 bases). CDR3 length: 14 amino acids. Between the trimmed V and J ends, which lost 3 bases and 2 bases, there was a span of 11 bases. CDR1 is MDHEN and CDR2 is SYDVKM in the germline V gene. In nucleotides, the CDR3 is TGTGCCAGCAGTTTGAGCGGCCGCACCTACGAGCAGTACTTC. It is translated as CASSLSGRTYEQYF.

The gene calls are TRBV11-2 and TRBJ1-1, with D tentatively TRBD1 (5 bases). The CDR3 is 13 amino acids. Germline V gene lookup returns CDR1 SGHAT and CDR2 FQNNGV. The V end lost 4 bases, the J end lost 4 bases, and 10 bases lay between the germline ends. This CDR3 is CASSYQGPTEAFF. CDR3 DNA sequence: TGTGCCAGCAGCTACCAGGGCCCCACTGAAGCTTTCTTT.

This clonotype qualifies as medium-sized. The chain links TRBV20-1 to TRBJ1-3, with TRBD1 as a possible D gene (5 bases). V lost 3 bases to trimming and J lost 4 bases, with 10 bases between them. The CDR3 contains 13 residues. The V gene's germline CDR1 is DFQATT and CDR2 SNEGSKA (reference sequence). CDR3 sequence: CSASPGGGNTIYF. The CDR3 DNA sequence: TGCAGTGCTAGCCCCGGGGGGGGAAACACCATATATTTT.

The CDR3 here is CASSLLVSGTDTQYF. The CDR3 DNA is TGTGCCAGCAGTTTACTTGTTAGCGGCACAGATACGCAGTATTTT. This chain uses TRBV27 with TRBJ2-3; weak D call: TRBD2 (5 bases). Germline values: CDR1 MNHEY, CDR2 SMNVEV (reference sequence). This CDR3 comprises 15 residues. V dropped 2 bases and J dropped 1 base, with 10 bases sitting between them.

With regard to this clonotype: A single base separates this from a much larger clone, so it may be a read error. The V and J genes are TRBV20-1 and TRBJ1-1; D is possibly TRBD1 (5 bases). The CDR3 consists of 13 residues. V was trimmed by 3 bases and J by 7 bases, leaving 15 bases between them. Germline assignment: CDR1 DFQATT and CDR2 SNEGSKA (reference sequence). The CDR3 region has the DNA TGCAGTGCTAGTGCGGGGGGTGGTAATGAAGCTTTCTTT. As protein: CSASAGGGNEAFF.

This clonotype has only a few counts. CDR3 protein: CASSRGAANTEAFF. The DNA for the CDR3 is TGCGCCAGCAGCCGTGGAGCGGCGAACACTGAAGCTTTCTTT. The chain uses TRBV5-1 and TRBJ1-1, with no clear D. V gave up 4 bases and J gave up 1 base, with 11 bases separating them. This CDR3 has 14 residues. Per germline, CDR1 SGHRS and CDR2 YFSETQ.

The chain joins TRBV18 to TRBJ1-2; D not resolved. From germline, CDR1 is KGHSH and CDR2 LQKENI. V lost 2 bases to trimming and J lost 4 bases, with 11 bases between them. This CDR3 is built from 14 residues. CDR3 amino acids: CASSPANTIYGYTF. CDR3 bases: TGTGCCAGCTCACCAGCGAACACGATCTATGGCTACACCTTC.

This clonotype appeared a single time. The chain links TRBV5-1 to TRBJ2-7; D gene ambiguous. The CDR3 has 12 amino acids. The V gene lost 3 bases and the J gene lost 0 bases, with 4 bases spanning the gap. Germline V lookup: CDR1 SGHRS, CDR2 YFSETQ. The CDR3 protein is CASSSSSYEQYF. The CDR3 DNA reads as TGCGCCAGCAGCTCCTCCTCCTACGAGCAGTACTTC.

The J gene is TRBJ2-5, the V gene TRBV5-1, with D perhaps matching TRBD1 (6 bases). V lost 4 bases and J lost 2, with 15 bases in between. This CDR3 has 15 residues. Germline V gives CDR1 SGHRS, CDR2 YFSETQ. For the CDR3, the DNA is TGCGCCAGCAGCGCTTTCAGGGGCTCTCAAGAGACCCAGTACTTC. The encoded protein is CASSAFRGSQETQYF.